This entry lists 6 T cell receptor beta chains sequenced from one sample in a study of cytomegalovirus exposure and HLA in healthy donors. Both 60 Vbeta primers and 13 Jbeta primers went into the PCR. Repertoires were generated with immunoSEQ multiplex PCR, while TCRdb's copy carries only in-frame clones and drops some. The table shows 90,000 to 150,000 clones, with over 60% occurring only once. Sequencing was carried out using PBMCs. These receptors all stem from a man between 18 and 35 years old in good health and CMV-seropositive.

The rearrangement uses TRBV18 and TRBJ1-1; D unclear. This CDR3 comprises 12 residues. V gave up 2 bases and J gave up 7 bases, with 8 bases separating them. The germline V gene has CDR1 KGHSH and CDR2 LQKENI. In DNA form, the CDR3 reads TGTGCCAGCTCACCAACTAGGGATGAAGCTTTCTTT. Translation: CASSPTRDEAFF.

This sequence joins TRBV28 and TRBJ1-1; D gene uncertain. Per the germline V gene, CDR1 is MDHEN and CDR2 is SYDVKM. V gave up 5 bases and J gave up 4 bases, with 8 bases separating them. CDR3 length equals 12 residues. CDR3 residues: CASSRLITEAFF. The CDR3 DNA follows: TGTGCCAGCAGTCGACTGATCACTGAAGCTTTCTTT.

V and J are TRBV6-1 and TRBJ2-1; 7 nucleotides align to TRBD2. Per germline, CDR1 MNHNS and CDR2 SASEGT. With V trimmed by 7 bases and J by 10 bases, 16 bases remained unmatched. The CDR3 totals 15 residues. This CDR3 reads CASTPLGGGSWEQFF. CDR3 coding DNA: TGTGCCAGCACCCCATTGGGGGGGGGATCTTGGGAGCAGTTCTTC.

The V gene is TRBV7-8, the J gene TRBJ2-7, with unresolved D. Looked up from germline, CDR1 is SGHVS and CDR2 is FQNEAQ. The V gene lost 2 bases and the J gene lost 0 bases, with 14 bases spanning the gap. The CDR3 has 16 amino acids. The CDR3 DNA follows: TGTGCCAGCAGCTTATGGGCACGCCAGAGCTCCTACGAGCAGTACTTC. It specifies CASSLWARQSSYEQYF.

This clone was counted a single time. The CDR3 coding sequence is TGCGCCAGCAGCGCCGGGACAGGGGATTATTCACCCCTCCACTTT. This gives the protein CASSAGTGDYSPLHF. The rearrangement uses TRBV4-1 and TRBJ1-6; TRBD1 matches 10 bases. Germline CDR1 MGHRA, CDR2 YSYEKL. The ends lost 5 bases at V and 8 bases at J; junction bases unmatched: 6. The CDR3 has 15 amino acids.

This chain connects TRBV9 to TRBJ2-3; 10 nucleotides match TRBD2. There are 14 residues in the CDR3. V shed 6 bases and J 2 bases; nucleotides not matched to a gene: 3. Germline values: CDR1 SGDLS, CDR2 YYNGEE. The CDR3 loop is CASNLAGVTDTQYF. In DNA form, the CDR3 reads TGTGCCAGCAATCTAGCGGGGGTCACAGATACGCAGTATTTT.